These 26 T cell receptor beta chains were all obtained from the same sample, sequenced in a study of blood T cell repertoires in COVID-19 (dated by TCRdb to the early 2020s). Library prep was done by the immunoSEQ multiplex PCR assay. The clones in this table, taken by TCRdb from immuneACCESS, are in-frame only. Not every clone is retained; where verified, under half of the shortfall comes from an unresolved V gene, and the cause of the rest is unknown. The sample table contains 110,000 to 150,000 clones; only one count was recorded for roughly 80% of them. Together, the top ten hold approximately 9% of the sample. Sample: peripheral blood. Receptors were obtained from a woman of 80 years or more in a cohort sampled during active or convalescent COVID-19.

This clone was counted between two and nine times. In the same sample, other DNA sequences code for this CDR3. The CDR3 spells CASSPGQVYGYTF. The CDR3 DNA sequence: TGTGCCAGCTCACCGGGACAGGTCTATGGCTACACCTTC. V gene TRBV18 combines with J gene TRBJ1-2; TRBD1 matches 8 bases. The ends lost 3 bases at V and 4 bases at J; junction bases unmatched: 1. CDR1 KGHSH and CDR2 LQKENI come from the germline V gene. The CDR3 is 13 amino acids. Full variable domain (remainder filled in from reference TRBV18 and TRBJ1-2): NAGVMQNPRHLVRRRGQEARLRCSPMKGHSHVYWYRQLPEEGLKFMVYLQKENIIDESGMPKERFSAEFPKEGPSILRIQQVVRGDSAAYFCASSPGQVYGYTFGSGTRLTVV.

The chain carries TRBV5-8 and TRBJ2-5; TRBD2 matches 14 bases. Germline V gives CDR1 SGHTS, CDR2 YDEGEE. CDR3 length: 15 amino acids. V gave up 2 bases and J gave up 11 bases; unmatched junction bases: 8. Here the CDR3 DNA reads TGTGCCAGCAGCTTATCGACTAGCGGGGGGGCTGGTCAGTACTTC. This gives the protein CASSLSTSGGAGQYF.

In its sample, this clone was seen once. This chain uses TRBV24-1 with TRBJ2-1; 8 bases match TRBD1. The V gene's germline CDR1 is KGHDR and CDR2 SFDVKD. This CDR3 region has 11 residues. With V trimmed by 7 bases and J by 9 bases, 1 base remained unmatched. The CDR3 DNA sequence: TGTGCCACCAGGACAGGGGCTGAGCAGTTCTTC. This encodes CATRTGAEQFF.

This chain uses TRBV11-2 with TRBJ1-1; TRBD1 aligns across 7 bases. Looked up from germline, CDR1 is SGHAT and CDR2 is FQNNGV. Trimming at V came to 6 bases and at J to 2 bases, leaving 18 bases not matched to a gene. The CDR3 length is 18 residues. The CDR3 reads CASSLYTPTRGANTEAFF. CDR3 nucleotides: TGTGCCAGCAGTCTCTATACGCCGACCAGGGGGGCTAACACTGAAGCTTTCTTT.

The chain links TRBV30 to TRBJ2-2, with a weak D call TRBD1 (6 bases). V was shortened by 5 bases and J by 8 bases, with 6 bases between the two germline ends. The germline V gene encodes CDR1 GTSNPN and CDR2 SVGIG (reference sequence). CDR3 length: 10 residues. The CDR3 here is CAWGQGELFF. CDR3 nucleotide sequence: TGTGCCTGGGGACAGGGGGAGCTGTTTTTT.

V is TRBV14 and J is TRBJ1-3, with D unresolved. The CDR3 contains 13 residues. With 1 base removed from V and 1 base from J, the gap between germline ends came to 2 bases. Germline-derived CDR1 and CDR2 are SGHDN and FVKESK. The CDR3 spells CASSQVSGNTIYF. The DNA for the CDR3 is TGTGCCAGCAGCCAAGTATCTGGAAACACCATATATTTT.

The chain uses TRBV15 and TRBJ2-5, with D possibly matching TRBD1 (6 bases). With 0 bases removed from V and 1 base from J, the gap between germline ends came to 18 bases. Looked up from germline, CDR1 is LNHNV and CDR2 is YYDKDF (reference sequence). The CDR3 totals 18 residues. The chain's CDR3 is CATSRDFPGRGSQETQYF. The CDR3 bases are TGTGCCACCAGCAGAGATTTTCCCGGCAGGGGTTCCCAAGAGACCCAGTACTTC.

The chain couples TRBV5-6 to TRBJ1-1; possible D gene TRBD1, 5 bases. The V and J ends lost 0 bases and 3 bases respectively, with 12 bases between them. Looked up from germline, CDR1 is SGHDT and CDR2 is YYEEEE. The CDR3 length is 15 residues. CDR3 sequence reads: CASSLGLSGYTEAFF. DNA of the CDR3: TGTGCCAGCAGCTTGGGACTCTCAGGGTACACTGAAGCTTTCTTT.

The chain uses TRBV3-1 (or the pseudogene TRBV3-2) and TRBJ2-1, with 13 positions matching TRBD2. CDR1 and CDR2 (germline): LGHDT, YNNKEL (reference sequence). CDR3 length: 16 amino acids. V gave up 7 bases and J gave up 2 bases; unmatched junction bases: 5. DNA for the CDR3: TGTGCCAGCACCCTAGGACTAGCGGGGGCCTACAATGAGCAGTTCTTC. Residues: CASTLGLAGAYNEQFF.

V usage is TRBV6-6 and J usage is TRBJ1-4; a weak D match, TRBD1 (6 bases). There are 14 residues in the CDR3. Germline CDR1 MNHNY, CDR2 SVGAGI (reference sequence). V lost 8 bases and J lost 5, with 15 bases in between. CDR3 nucleotide sequence: TGTGCCAGCGAAAAGACAGGAGCGAATGAAAAACTGTTTTTT. Amino acid sequence: CASEKTGANEKLFF.

The chain links TRBV2 to TRBJ2-1; no definite D call. Trimming cost V 5 bases and J 4 bases, with 15 bases left between them. This CDR3 is built from 15 residues. Germline-derived CDR1 and CDR2 are SNHLY and FYNNEI. CDR3 amino acids: CASSTEYTPYNEQFF. The CDR3 nucleotides are TGTGCCAGCAGTACTGAATATACCCCTTACAATGAGCAGTTCTTC.

The chain joins TRBV5-1 to TRBJ1-4, with TRBD1 as a possible D gene (6 bases). With 3 bases removed from V and 13 bases from J, the gap between germline ends came to 19 bases. The germline gives CDR1 SGHRS, CDR2 YFSETQ. The CDR3 has 14 amino acids. This CDR3 is CASSYDRPANGLFF. The DNA of the CDR3 is TGCGCCAGCAGCTATGACAGGCCCGCAAACGGACTGTTTTTT.

This clone was found once. The chain combines TRBV5-6 with TRBJ2-1; 8 positions match TRBD2. V lost 2 bases and J lost 1; bases outside the gene matches: 8. The CDR3 sequence is 17 residues long. Germline V gives CDR1 SGHDT, CDR2 YYEEEE. CDR3 sequence reads: CASSFTPGTSSYNEQFF. In DNA, the CDR3 is TGTGCCAGCAGCTTTACCCCCGGGACTAGTTCCTACAATGAGCAGTTCTTC.

This clone was seen a handful of times. The same CDR3 can be traced to other DNA sequences in this sample. The chain uses TRBV5-1 and TRBJ2-2, with a possible D match to TRBD2 (6 bases). Trimming removed 0 bases at V and 3 bases at J, with 9 bases between. The CDR3 is made up of 15 amino acids. Germline-derived CDR1 and CDR2 are SGHRS and YFSETQ. CDR3 DNA: TGCGCCAGCAGCTTGGATACGGGGGACACCGGGGAGCTGTTTTTT. It is translated as CASSLDTGDTGELFF.

As DNA, the CDR3 is TGTGCCAGCAGCTTAGCCGGACAGGGGGCGAAAGAAAAACTGTTTTTT. Translating it yields CASSLAGQGAKEKLFF. This sequence joins TRBV7-9 and TRBJ1-4; 11 bases line up with TRBD1. Germline values: CDR1 SEHNR, CDR2 FQNEAQ (reference sequence). Trimming cost V 0 bases and J 8 bases; bases outside gene matches: 5. The CDR3 runs to 16 residues. The whole variable domain, remainder taken from reference TRBV7-9 and TRBJ1-4, is DTGVSQNPRHKITKRGQNVTFRCDPISEHNRLYWYRQTLGQGPEFLTYFQNEAQLEKSRLLSDRFSAERPKGSFSTLEIQRTEQGDSAMYLCASSLAGQGAKEKLFFGSGTQLSVL.

The V call is TRBV11-3, the J call TRBJ2-5, with 10 bases aligning to TRBD1. V was pared by 1 base and J by 2 bases, with 4 bases of the junction left unmatched. Germline V gene data show CDR1 as SGHNT and CDR2 as YENEEA. CDR3 length: 16 residues. The CDR3 reads CASSLGDRGLQETQYF. CDR3 nucleotides: TGTGCCAGCAGCTTAGGCGACAGGGGGCTTCAAGAGACCCAGTACTTC.

This clone has only a few counts. The CDR3 nucleotides are TGCGCCAGCAGCTTGGGGGCAGCTAACTATGGCTACACCTTC. Amino acids: CASSLGAANYGYTF. This chain joins TRBV5-1 and TRBJ1-2; no definite D call. Per germline, CDR1 SGHRS and CDR2 YFSETQ. The CDR3 sequence is 14 residues long. Trimming cost V 0 bases and J 0 bases, with 6 bases left between them.

The chain joins TRBV7-8 to TRBJ1-1; D gene unclear. CDR1 SGHVS and CDR2 FQNEAQ come from the germline V gene. This CDR3 contains 15 residues. V was pared by 2 bases and J by 1 base, with 11 bases between. The CDR3 DNA sequence: TGTGCCAGCAGCTTACTGGGAGCTGGGAACACTGAAGCTTTCTTT. Its protein product is CASSLLGAGNTEAFF.

The chain is built from TRBV6-1 and TRBJ1-2, with D possibly TRBD1 on 6 matching bases. V dropped 0 bases and J dropped 2 bases, with 22 bases sitting between them. The CDR3 has 19 amino acids. Germline loops: CDR1 MNHNS, CDR2 SASEGT. CDR3 amino acids: CASSEAIKLGGLGNYGYTF. The CDR3 nucleotides are TGTGCCAGCAGTGAAGCGATTAAATTGGGGGGGCTCGGAAACTATGGCTACACCTTC.

This sequence joins TRBV18 and TRBJ1-2; TRBD1 matches at 7 bases. V was clipped by 3 bases and J by 5 bases; unmatched bases: 9. Germline assignment: CDR1 KGHSH and CDR2 LQKENI. The CDR3 runs 15 residues. DNA for the CDR3: TGTGCCAGCTCACCCGGGGCAGGGGGTGAATATGGCTACACCTTC. Translated, it gives CASSPGAGGEYGYTF.

The rearrangement joins TRBV15 to TRBJ1-3; a possible D gene is TRBD1 (5 bases). With 5 bases removed from V and 4 bases from J, the gap between germline ends came to 9 bases. Per germline, CDR1 LNHNV and CDR2 YYDKDF (reference sequence). This CDR3 comprises 13 residues. For the CDR3, the DNA is TGTGCCACCAGCCGGGGGAGAGGAAACACCATATATTTT. Its translation: CATSRGRGNTIYF.

The chain combines TRBV12-3 or TRBV12-4 with TRBJ1-2; no clear D. V lost 3 bases, J lost 4 bases, and 9 bases lay in between. The CDR3 extends over 13 amino acids. The CDR3 sequence: CASSFRGSYGYTF. CDR3 DNA: TGTGCCAGCAGTTTTCGGGGTTCCTATGGCTACACCTTC.

The chain links TRBV6-5 to TRBJ2-5; 7 positions match TRBD1. V lost 6 bases, J lost 4 bases, and 11 bases stayed unmatched. Germline-derived CDR1 and CDR2 are MNHEY and SVGAGI. The CDR3 has 15 amino acids. The chain's CDR3 is CASSGPTGKGETQYF. As DNA, the CDR3 is TGTGCCAGCAGCGGCCCGACAGGGAAAGGAGAGACCCAGTACTTC.

V is TRBV5-6 and J is TRBJ2-7, with a tentative D call TRBD2 (5 bases). The germline CDR1 and CDR2 sequences are SGHDT and YYEEEE. V was clipped by 4 bases and J by 5 bases, with 13 bases between them. CDR3 size: 13 residues. The CDR3 loop is CASSHVTGNEQYF. The CDR3 DNA is TGTGCCAGCAGCCACGTGACGGGAAACGAGCAGTACTTC.

The rearrangement joins TRBV6-5 to TRBJ2-1; 7 nucleotides line up with TRBD2. This CDR3 is 15 amino acids long. The trim removed 6 bases at V and 5 bases at J, leaving 10 bases unmatched. Germline CDR1 reads MNHEY; CDR2 reads SVGAGI. CDR3: CASRSSGAGNNEQFF. DNA for the CDR3: TGTGCCAGCAGGTCTAGCGGAGCAGGGAACAATGAGCAGTTCTTC.

In its sample, this clone was seen a few times. The chain recombines TRBV14 with TRBJ2-1, with D unresolved. V lost 5 bases, J lost 10 bases, and 15 bases lay in between. CDR1 is SGHDN, CDR2 FVKESK, per germline. This CDR3 has 13 amino acids. The CDR3 DNA follows: TGTGCCAGCAGCTTCTCAGCGTCCGGAGAGCAGTTCTTC. This gives the protein CASSFSASGEQFF.